The sequence of this TCR beta chain was determined in a study of OX40 agonist ivuxolimab in advanced cancers. The CDR3 contains 16 residues. CDR1 and CDR2 (germline): SGDLS, YYNGEE. V lost 3 bases and J lost 4; bases outside the gene matches: 8. Data came from immunoSEQ multiplex PCR; TCRdb stores just in-frame clones and leaves some out. The sample includes tens of thousands of clones, roughly nine tenths of them seen just once. This chain connects TRBV9 to TRBJ2-1; 9 positions match TRBD2. The receptor was derived from an adult with an advanced solid tumor such as melanoma, head and neck, liver or kidney cancer. The sample here was CD4+ or CD8+ T cells sorted from blood, taken in a trial of the OX40 agonist ivuxolimab. CDR3 residues: CASSAYAGGTYNEQFF. The CDR3 bases are TGTGCCAGCAGCGCCTACGCGGGGGGGACATACAATGAGCAGTTCTTC.